This T cell receptor beta chain was profiled in a study of T cell responses to AZD1222 COVID-19 vaccine. Study-wide results and caveats: Targets within unmutated variant regions were reportedly found for nearly half of spike-specific TCRs. The span of vaccine-associated CD4 TCRs extended across spike, with dominance at 160-218 and 743-854. Baseline seropositives among AZD1222 recipients totaled only six. Without day 14 samples, only post-peak T cell repertoires were studied.

This clone has a single count. No antigen is known for it. Sequenced by immunoSEQ multiplex PCR; TCRdb stores in-frame clones only, minus some. This sample carries over 85,000 clones, 89% of them seen once, and the ten largest clones take approximately 5.3%. V lost 3 bases and J lost 10, with 10 bases in between. The germline V gene has CDR1 LNHNV and CDR2 YYDKDF (reference sequence). The CDR3 is made up of 13 amino acids. The receptor's source is an adult who received the AZD1222 COVID-19 vaccine. This specimen consisted of peripheral blood, obtained 28 days after the second AZD1222 dose. The chain employs TRBV15 and TRBJ1-6; D not resolved. CDR3 nucleotides: TGTGCCACCAGCAGGCAATATGACTCACCCCTCCACTTT. Translation gives CATSRQYDSPLHF.